One and the same sample provided the 15 T cell receptor beta chains below, sequenced in a study of T cell responses to AZD1222 COVID-19 vaccine. The table came from immunoSEQ multiplex PCR; TCRdb's copy has only in-frame clones and leaves some out. The sample includes 130,000 or so clones, approximately 85% of them seen just once. This material consisted of peripheral blood, taken 28 days after the second AZD1222 dose. The receptor source for this set is an adult who received the AZD1222 COVID-19 vaccine.

The genes are TRBV11-2 and TRBJ2-7, with 7 bases fitting TRBD2. CDR3 length: 14 amino acids. Germline CDR1 and CDR2: SGHAT and FQNNGV. The V segment lost 10 bases and the J segment 1 base; nucleotides outside the gene matches: 10. The DNA of the CDR3 is TGTGCCACCGGGAGGCTAAGAGGGTCCTACGAGCAGTACTTC. Translated, it gives CATGRLRGSYEQYF.

J is TRBJ1-4 and V is TRBV19; D possibly corresponds to TRBD1 (5 bases). Per germline, CDR1 LNHDA and CDR2 SQIVND (reference sequence). The V end lost 9 bases, the J end lost 1 base, and 12 bases lay between the germline ends. The CDR3 covers 14 residues. In DNA, the CDR3 is TGTGCCAGCAAAGGGGAGGTAACTAATGAAAAACTGTTTTTT. Translating it yields CASKGEVTNEKLFF.

This clone appeared once. The chain employs TRBV5-5 and TRBJ2-7, with 10 nucleotides matching TRBD2. J was trimmed by 6 bases and V by 0 bases; bases with no gene match: 6. CDR3 length: 15 residues. Looked up from germline, CDR1 is SGHKS and CDR2 is YYEKEE (reference sequence). CDR3 residues: CASSLAGTSAFEQYF. The CDR3 coding sequence is TGTGCCAGCAGCTTGGCCGGGACTAGCGCATTCGAGCAGTACTTC.

This chain links TRBV5-1 with TRBJ2-2, with 14 bases that match TRBD2. This CDR3 has 17 residues. Per germline, CDR1 SGHRS and CDR2 YFSETQ. J gave up 4 bases and V 1 base, and 3 bases lay outside the gene matches. The CDR3 coding sequence is TGCGCCAGCAGCTTGTACGGACTAGCGGGAGGCACCGGGGAGCTGTTTTTT. Amino acid sequence: CASSLYGLAGGTGELFF.

This clone was counted a single time. CDR3 DNA: TGTGCCAGCAGCCCGAACACCGGGGAGCTGTTTTTT. This gives the protein CASSPNTGELFF. V usage is TRBV2 and J usage is TRBJ2-2, with no clear D. The CDR3 loop spans 12 amino acids. In germline, CDR1 is SNHLY, CDR2 FYNNEI. V lost 6 bases, J lost 0 bases, and 2 bases lay in between.

The rearrangement joins TRBV6-5 to TRBJ2-7; D assignment may be TRBD1 or TRBD2 (6 bases each). With 0 bases removed from V and 2 bases from J, the gap between germline ends came to 11 bases. Germline CDR1 reads MNHEY; CDR2 reads SVGAGI. This CDR3 comprises 15 residues. The CDR3 loop reads CASSYSGRGAYEQYF. The CDR3 nucleotides are TGTGCCAGCAGTTACTCTGGAAGGGGGGCCTACGAGCAGTACTTC.

This clone appeared once. This rearrangement joins TRBV5-1 to TRBJ1-1, with D possibly being TRBD1 (5 bases). Germline V gene sequence: CDR1 SGHRS, CDR2 YFSETQ. The CDR3 consists of 15 residues. The V end was cut by 3 bases, the J end by 6 bases, with 18 bases between. CDR3: CASSWDPAGSAEAFF. The CDR3 DNA reads TGCGCCAGCAGCTGGGACCCAGCGGGGTCTGCTGAAGCTTTCTTT.

This chain links TRBV28 with TRBJ1-5; 8 positions match TRBD1. Germline assignment: CDR1 MDHEN and CDR2 SYDVKM. Trimming took 3 bases from V and 5 from J; bases not matched to a gene: 12. The CDR3 is made up of 17 amino acids. Here the CDR3 DNA reads TGTGCCAGCAGTTTCAGACGAAGGACAGGGCTCGATCAGCCCCAGCATTTT. This gives the protein CASSFRRRTGLDQPQHF.

The rearrangement joins TRBV27 to TRBJ1-1; D unclear. Looked up from germline, CDR1 is MNHEY and CDR2 is SMNVEV (reference sequence). The CDR3 length is 14 residues. V lost 3 bases and J lost 0, with 8 bases in between. The CDR3 here is CASSFSPMNTEAFF. In DNA form, the CDR3 reads TGTGCCAGCAGTTTCAGTCCGATGAACACTGAAGCTTTCTTT.

The CDR3 spells CASSRTGANYGYTF. The CDR3 region has the DNA TGTGCCAGCAGTCGGACAGGGGCGAACTATGGCTACACCTTC. This chain connects TRBV7-2 to TRBJ1-2, with 9 bases fitting TRBD1. The CDR3 runs 14 residues. Trimming at V came to 6 bases and at J to 2 bases, leaving 4 bases not matched to a gene. The germline CDR1 and CDR2 sequences are SGHTA and FQGNSA.

The chain carries TRBV3-1 (or the pseudogene TRBV3-2) and TRBJ1-2, with D possibly TRBD1 on 5 matching bases. The CDR3 totals 15 residues. V lost 1 base and J lost 5, with 14 bases in between. The V gene's germline CDR1 is LGHDT and CDR2 YNNKEL (reference sequence). CDR3 sequence: CASSQGFGALYGYTF. As DNA, the CDR3 is TGTGCCAGCAGCCAAGGGTTCGGGGCCCTTTATGGCTACACCTTC.

This chain connects TRBV6-5 to TRBJ2-7; a weak D match, TRBD1 (7 bases). Germline CDR1 reads MNHEY; CDR2 reads SVGAGI. CDR3 length equals 15 residues. V was shortened by 0 bases and J by 7 bases, with 16 bases between the two germline ends. The CDR3 DNA is TGTGCCAGCAGTTACTCCCGCCAGGGGGGAAGGGAGCAGTACTTC. Its protein is CASSYSRQGGREQYF.

This chain uses TRBV7-2 with TRBJ2-4, with TRBD2 as a possible D gene (6 bases). The CDR3 contains 15 residues. From germline, CDR1 is SGHTA and CDR2 FQGNSA. Between the trimmed V and J ends, which lost 7 bases and 2 bases, there was a span of 15 bases. This chain's CDR3 is CASNPGGGTKNIQYF. CDR3 bases: TGTGCCAGCAACCCGGGTGGAGGGACCAAAAACATTCAGTACTTC.

A single count supports this clone. The chain combines TRBV4-1 with TRBJ1-2; D ambiguous. Germline CDR1 reads MGHRA; CDR2 reads YSYEKL. Trimming took 2 bases from V and 0 from J, leaving 7 bases between them. The CDR3 runs 14 residues. Here the CDR3 reads CASSQTEANYGYTF. As DNA, the CDR3 is TGCGCCAGCAGCCAAACAGAAGCTAACTATGGCTACACCTTC.

This clone is a singleton in its sample. This rearrangement joins TRBV19 to TRBJ2-5; D ambiguous. Germline V CDR1 and CDR2: LNHDA, SQIVND (reference sequence). V lost 4 bases to trimming and J lost 2 bases, with 8 bases between them. This CDR3 comprises 13 residues. The CDR3 spells CASSRNRQETQYF. Here the CDR3 DNA reads TGTGCCAGTAGTAGGAACAGACAAGAGACCCAGTACTTC.